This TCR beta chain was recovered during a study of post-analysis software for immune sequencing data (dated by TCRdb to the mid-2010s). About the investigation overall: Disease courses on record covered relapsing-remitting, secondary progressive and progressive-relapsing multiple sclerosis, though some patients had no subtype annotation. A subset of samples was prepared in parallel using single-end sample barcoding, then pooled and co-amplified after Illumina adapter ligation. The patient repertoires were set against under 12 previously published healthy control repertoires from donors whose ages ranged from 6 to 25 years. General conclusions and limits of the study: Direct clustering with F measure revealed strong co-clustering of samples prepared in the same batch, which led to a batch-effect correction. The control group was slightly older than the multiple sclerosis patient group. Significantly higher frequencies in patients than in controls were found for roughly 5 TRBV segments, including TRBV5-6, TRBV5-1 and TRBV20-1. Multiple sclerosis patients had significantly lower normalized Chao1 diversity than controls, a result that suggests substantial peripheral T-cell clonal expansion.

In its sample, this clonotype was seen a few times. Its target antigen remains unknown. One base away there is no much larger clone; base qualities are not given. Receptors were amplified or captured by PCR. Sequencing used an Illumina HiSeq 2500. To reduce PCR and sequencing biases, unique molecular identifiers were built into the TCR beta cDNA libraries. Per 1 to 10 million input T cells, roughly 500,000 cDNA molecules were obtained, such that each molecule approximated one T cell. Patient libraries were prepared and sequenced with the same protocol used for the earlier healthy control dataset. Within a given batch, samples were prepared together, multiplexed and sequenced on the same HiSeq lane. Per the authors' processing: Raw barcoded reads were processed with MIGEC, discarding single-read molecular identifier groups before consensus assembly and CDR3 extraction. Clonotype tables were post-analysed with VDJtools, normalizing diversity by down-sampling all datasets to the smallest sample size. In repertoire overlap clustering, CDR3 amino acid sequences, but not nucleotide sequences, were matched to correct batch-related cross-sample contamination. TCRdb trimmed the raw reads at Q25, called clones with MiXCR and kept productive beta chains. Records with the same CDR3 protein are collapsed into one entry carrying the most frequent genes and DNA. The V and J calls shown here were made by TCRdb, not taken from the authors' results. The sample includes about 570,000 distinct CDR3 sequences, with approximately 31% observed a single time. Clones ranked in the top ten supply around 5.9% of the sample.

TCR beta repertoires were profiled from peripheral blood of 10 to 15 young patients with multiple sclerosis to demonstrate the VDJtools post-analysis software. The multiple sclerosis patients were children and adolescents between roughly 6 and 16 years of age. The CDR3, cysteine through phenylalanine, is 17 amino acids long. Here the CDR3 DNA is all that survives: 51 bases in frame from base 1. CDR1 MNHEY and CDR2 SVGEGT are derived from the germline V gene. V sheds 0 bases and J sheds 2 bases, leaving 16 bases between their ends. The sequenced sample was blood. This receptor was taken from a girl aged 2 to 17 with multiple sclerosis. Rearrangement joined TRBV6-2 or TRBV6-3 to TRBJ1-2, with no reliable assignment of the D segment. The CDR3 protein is CASSYSNPTRENYGYTF. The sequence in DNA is TGTGCCAGCAGTTACTCGAATCCGACGCGTGAGAACTATGGCTACACCTTC.